This is a list of T cell receptor beta chains from one sample in a study of T cells expressing NK-cell markers. TCRdb re-called the 5' RACE reads and catalogs CDR3 proteins one per entry, DNA excluded. The sample features about 460,000 distinct CDR3 sequences, with over 1.1% in its top ten. The source material was blood T cells: a sorted CD56 or NKG2C T cell subset, CD4+ or CD8+ T cells, or bulk PBMC T cells (not recorded which). Receptor source: a woman aged 50 to 65 in good health. The CDR3 runs from the conserved cysteine through the conserved F or W. Fields, in order: V gene, J gene, CDR3 protein.

v_call: TRBV5-1
j_call: TRBJ2-2
cdr3_aa: CASSPLGTVNTGELFF

v_call: TRBV11-2
j_call: TRBJ2-2
cdr3_aa: CASSLWDREKLFF

v_call: TRBV9
j_call: TRBJ2-1
cdr3_aa: CASSAASANYNEQFF

v_call: TRBV29-1
j_call: TRBJ2-5
cdr3_aa: CSVVGWVNQETQYF

v_call: TRBV27
j_call: TRBJ2-1
cdr3_aa: CASSPVLPSGSSYNEQFF

v_call: TRBV12-3/TRBV12-4
j_call: TRBJ1-2
cdr3_aa: CASSLGTGARGYTF

v_call: TRBV7-2
j_call: TRBJ2-1
cdr3_aa: CASSLALGLAFNEQFF

v_call: TRBV25-1
j_call: TRBJ2-5
cdr3_aa: CASSESLAGRWETQYF

v_call: TRBV5-6
j_call: TRBJ2-5
cdr3_aa: CASSPGRGTVRKTQYF

v_call: TRBV3-1
j_call: TRBJ1-1
cdr3_aa: CASSQGGSAGTEAFF

v_call: TRBV24-1
j_call: TRBJ1-2
cdr3_aa: CATSRDSSNYGYTF

v_call: TRBV27
j_call: TRBJ2-2
cdr3_aa: CASSVTSGRNTGELFF

v_call: TRBV18
j_call: TRBJ2-2
cdr3_aa: CASSLKGPNTGELFF

v_call: TRBV20-1
j_call: TRBJ2-4
cdr3_aa: CSAATSGSTKNIQYF

v_call: TRBV5-1
j_call: TRBJ2-1
cdr3_aa: CASSVSLWDEQFF

v_call: TRBV3-1
j_call: TRBJ2-1
cdr3_aa: CASSQSGGGDYEQFF

v_call: TRBV11-3
j_call: TRBJ2-2
cdr3_aa: CASSLAEGMNTGELFF

v_call: TRBV15
j_call: TRBJ1-5
cdr3_aa: CATSRGSVIGPNQPQHF

v_call: TRBV5-1
j_call: TRBJ2-3
cdr3_aa: CASSPWTGVTDTQYF

v_call: TRBV15
j_call: TRBJ2-3
cdr3_aa: CATSGIGREKTDTQYF

v_call: TRBV28
j_call: TRBJ2-3
cdr3_aa: CASSLQRTASTDTQYF

v_call: TRBV27
j_call: TRBJ2-7
cdr3_aa: CASSFLELEQYF

v_call: TRBV7-2
j_call: TRBJ2-1
cdr3_aa: CASSRDRVPNEQFF

v_call: TRBV14
j_call: TRBJ1-1
cdr3_aa: CASKLVGLSEAFF

v_call: TRBV29-1
j_call: TRBJ1-4
cdr3_aa: CSVRPGAAEKLFF

v_call: TRBV11-3
j_call: TRBJ2-3
cdr3_aa: CASSLGTSLTDTQYF

v_call: TRBV11-2
j_call: TRBJ1-4
cdr3_aa: CASSLGRAFDEKLFF

v_call: TRBV5-1
j_call: TRBJ2-5
cdr3_aa: CASSLGSSGRRETQYF

v_call: TRBV12-3/TRBV12-4
j_call: TRBJ1-6
cdr3_aa: CASRGQGNNSPLHF

v_call: TRBV6-5
j_call: TRBJ1-4
cdr3_aa: CASSPGQLYEKLFF

v_call: TRBV27
j_call: TRBJ2-1
cdr3_aa: CASSIDLAGGNEQFF

v_call: TRBV6-4
j_call: TRBJ2-3
cdr3_aa: CASSDLILSRGAKYF

v_call: TRBV12-3/TRBV12-4
j_call: TRBJ2-2
cdr3_aa: CASSSGSQGTGELFF

v_call: TRBV7-9
j_call: TRBJ1-1
cdr3_aa: CASSQDRQGHTEAFF

v_call: TRBV4-1
j_call: TRBJ2-1
cdr3_aa: CASSLRQGGGNEQFF

v_call: TRBV5-6
j_call: TRBJ2-4
cdr3_aa: CASSLYRNLAKNIQYF

v_call: TRBV20-1
j_call: TRBJ2-3
cdr3_aa: CSAESRDRNTDTQYF

v_call: TRBV19
j_call: TRBJ2-1
cdr3_aa: CASNEGLYNNEQFF

v_call: TRBV5-1
j_call: TRBJ2-1
cdr3_aa: CASRRGALYNEQFF

v_call: TRBV6-1
j_call: TRBJ1-4
cdr3_aa: CASTEVDAGGEKLFF

v_call: TRBV11-2
j_call: TRBJ2-7
cdr3_aa: CASSPLGDRYSYEQYF

v_call: TRBV11-3
j_call: TRBJ1-1
cdr3_aa: CASRGQGTTEAFF

v_call: TRBV2
j_call: TRBJ2-4
cdr3_aa: CASRAGRLLKIQYF

v_call: TRBV6-5
j_call: TRBJ1-6
cdr3_aa: CASSYYGQDNSPLHF

v_call: TRBV20-1
j_call: TRBJ2-1
cdr3_aa: CSASRLAGDNSYNEQFF

v_call: TRBV3-1
j_call: TRBJ2-3
cdr3_aa: CASSQDNGGTDTQYF

v_call: TRBV5-1
j_call: TRBJ2-3
cdr3_aa: CASSRTGLADTQYF

v_call: TRBV28
j_call: TRBJ2-3
cdr3_aa: CASSLSFQWTGTSGSWTDTQYF

v_call: TRBV9
j_call: TRBJ2-2
cdr3_aa: CASSAVGGSGELFF

v_call: TRBV12-5
j_call: TRBJ2-3
cdr3_aa: CASGLSLVREGRIGDTQYF

v_call: TRBV19
j_call: TRBJ1-1
cdr3_aa: CASTVWGTEAFF

v_call: TRBV5-1
j_call: TRBJ2-5
cdr3_aa: CASRIGDETQYF